These 19 T cell receptor beta chains were all obtained from the same sample, sequenced in a study of CD8 T cells in ankylosing spondylitis. Study-wide points: About 8 highly homologous variants made up a TCR beta motif, and this motif appeared characteristic of ankylosing spondylitis blood.

Each CDR3 protein is one row after TCRdb ran MiXCR on the 5' RACE reads. Here the sample spans roughly 490,000 distinct CDR3 sequences, under 5.5% being singletons. For these receptors, no antigen is known. The sequenced sample was blood, either unsorted or a sorted T cell fraction (not recorded which). The origin of the receptors is a male donor with ankylosing spondylitis.

In its sample, this clonotype was seen many times. The V and J genes are TRBV2 and TRBJ2-2; TRBD1 aligns across 10 bases. There are 14 residues in the CDR3. V was clipped by 10 bases and J by 4 bases; unmatched bases: 6. Germline V lookup: CDR1 SNHLY, CDR2 FYNNEI. Here the CDR3 DNA reads TGTGCCACCGACGGGGACAGGGGCACCGGGGAGCTGTTTTTT. This encodes CATDGDRGTGELFF.

The chain combines TRBV6-2 or TRBV6-3 with TRBJ2-1; D possibly matches TRBD1 or TRBD2 (5 bases each). The V gene's germline CDR1 is MNHEY and CDR2 SVGEGT. The V gene lost 6 bases and the J gene lost 8 bases, with 20 bases spanning the gap. The CDR3 consists of 15 residues. The CDR3 coding sequence is TGTGCCAGCAGCAGGGACCTTCTGTCGGTCGATGAGCAGTTCTTC. It codes for CASSRDLLSVDEQFF.

This clonotype was picked up many times. V is TRBV12-3 or TRBV12-4 and J is TRBJ1-3; D call uncertain. This CDR3 has 15 amino acids. The ends were cut back, 7 bases at V and 4 bases at J, with 17 bases in the middle. The CDR3 loop is CASTLDGSGGNTIYF. CDR3 DNA sequence: TGTGCCAGCACCCTCGACGGTTCCGGGGGAAACACCATATATTTT.

This clonotype has a count of ten or more. V and J are TRBV20-1 and TRBJ1-4, with 9 bases aligning to TRBD1. The germline gives CDR1 DFQATT, CDR2 SNEGSKA (reference sequence). The CDR3 runs 13 residues. V shed 5 bases and J 8 bases; nucleotides not matched to a gene: 6. CDR3 loop: CSAGGQGEEKLFF. CDR3 sequence (DNA): TGCAGTGCTGGGGGACAGGGTGAGGAAAAACTGTTTTTT.

Many counts were recorded for this clonotype. The genes are TRBV10-3 and TRBJ2-7; no clear D. CDR3 size: 13 residues. The ends were cut back, 2 bases at V and 4 bases at J, with 9 bases in the middle. Germline CDR1 is ENHRY and CDR2 is SYGVKD. CDR3 loop: CAISETSSYEQYF. The CDR3 DNA is TGTGCCATCAGTGAGACCTCAAGTTACGAGCAGTACTTC.

As to this clonotype: A single base separates this from a much larger clone, so it may be a read error. This chain joins TRBV12-3 or TRBV12-4 and TRBJ2-3, with 7 bases that match TRBD2. There are 14 residues in the CDR3. CDR3 region: CASSLDPAGDTEYF. DNA for the CDR3: TGTGCCAGCAGTTTAGATCCCGCGGGAGATACGGAGTATTTT.

This clonotype has more than one count but fewer than ten. The CDR3 nucleotides are TGTGCCAGCAGGCAACCGGGACTAGCGTACGAGCAGTACTTC. Amino acids: CASRQPGLAYEQYF. This chain uses TRBV6-1 with TRBJ2-7; 10 nucleotides line up with TRBD2. This CDR3 comprises 14 residues. With V trimmed by 6 bases and J by 4 bases, 6 bases remained unmatched. From germline, CDR1 is MNHNS and CDR2 SASEGT.

This clonotype was detected a few times. V and J are TRBV6-2 or TRBV6-3 and TRBJ2-1, with TRBD2 matching 10 bases. The germline V gene has CDR1 MNHEY and CDR2 SVGEGT. V lost 6 bases to trimming and J lost 10 bases; unmatched junction nucleotides: 12. CDR3 size: 15 residues. CDR3 residues: CASSRSGTSVGEQFF. The DNA for the CDR3 is TGTGCCAGCAGCCGGTCCGGGACTAGCGTCGGGGAGCAGTTCTTC.

V usage is TRBV6-5 and J usage is TRBJ2-7; 10 bases are shared with TRBD2. Germline values: CDR1 MNHEY, CDR2 SVGAGI. V shed 2 bases and J 3 bases; nucleotides not matched to a gene: 1. This CDR3 spans 14 amino acids. The CDR3 region has the DNA TGTGCCAGCAGTTACAAGCGGGAGGGCTACGAGCAGTACTTC. Encoded protein: CASSYKREGYEQYF.

This clonotype was counted at least ten times. The genes are TRBV6-2 or TRBV6-3 and TRBJ2-1; no clear D gene. The CDR3 runs 14 residues. Germline CDR1 and CDR2: MNHEY and SVGEGT. V was cut by 6 bases and J by 2 bases, with 11 bases left in between. The CDR3 coding sequence is TGTGCCAGCAGCGCTTATAAGGCCTACAATGAGCAGTTCTTC. Translation gives CASSAYKAYNEQFF.

In its sample, this clonotype was seen many times. The chain employs TRBV20-1 and TRBJ2-5, with D maybe TRBD2 (6 bases). Trimming shortened V by 5 bases and J by 1 base, and 14 bases separated the two germline ends. Germline lookup yields CDR1 DFQATT and CDR2 SNEGSKA (reference sequence). This CDR3 is 14 amino acids long. The CDR3 region is CSAQISGAQETQYF. The CDR3 DNA is TGCAGTGCTCAAATTAGCGGAGCCCAAGAGACCCAGTACTTC.

At least ten counts were recorded for this clonotype. This rearrangement joins TRBV5-1 to TRBJ1-4; D might be TRBD1 (5 bases). The CDR3 sequence is 14 residues long. Germline V gives CDR1 SGHRS, CDR2 YFSETQ. Trimming took 8 bases from V and 7 from J, leaving 18 bases between them. DNA for the CDR3: TGCGCCAGTACACGGGGCGTCGGGGGTGAAAAACTGTTTTTT. Residues: CASTRGVGGEKLFF.

This clonotype was seen at least ten times. The chain combines TRBV5-8 with TRBJ1-1; no firm D call. Germline values: CDR1 SGHTS, CDR2 YDEGEE. There are 11 residues in the CDR3. V was clipped by 3 bases and J by 6 bases, with 6 bases between them. CDR3 nucleotide sequence: TGTGCCAGCAGCTACCCGCCTGAAGCTTTCTTT. It translates to CASSYPPEAFF.

Many counts were recorded for this clonotype. J is TRBJ1-4 and V is TRBV11-2; tentatively, D is TRBD1 (5 bases). Germline CDR1 reads SGHAT; CDR2 reads FQNNGV. The CDR3 has 15 residues. Trimming left V 5 bases short and J 6 bases short, with 16 bases between. This CDR3 is CASSRDGPGDEKLFF. The CDR3 nucleotides are TGTGCCAGCAGCCGGGACGGCCCTGGGGATGAAAAACTGTTTTTT.

This clonotype showed up just a few times. The chain carries TRBV6-2 or TRBV6-3 and TRBJ1-5; 7 bases are shared with TRBD1. The CDR3 spans 14 residues. Germline loops: CDR1 MNHEY, CDR2 SVGEGT. The V segment lost 6 bases and the J segment 3 bases; nucleotides outside the gene matches: 5. In DNA form, the CDR3 reads TGTGCCAGCAGGGACAGGACCCACAATCAGCCCCAGCATTTT. Amino acids: CASRDRTHNQPQHF.

Many counts were recorded for this clonotype. The V and J genes are TRBV28 and TRBJ2-7, with 9 bases that match TRBD2. In germline, CDR1 is MDHEN, CDR2 SYDVKM. After removal of 2 bases from V and 1 base from J, the junction contained 3 bases not matched to a gene. The CDR3 loop spans 15 amino acids. The CDR3 here is CASSLAGGTSYEQYF. In nucleotides, the CDR3 is TGTGCCAGCAGTTTAGCGGGAGGGACATCCTACGAGCAGTACTTC. Combining the CDR3 with reference TRBV28 and TRBJ2-7 gives the whole variable domain DVKVTQSSRYLVKRTGEKVFLECVQDMDHENMFWYRQDPGLGLRLIYFSYDVKMKEKGDIPEGYSVSREKKERFSLILESASTNQTSMYLCASSLAGGTSYEQYFGPGTRLTVT.

This clonotype was counted many times. The rearrangement links TRBV5-6 to TRBJ2-7; 9 bases match TRBD2. There are 14 residues in the CDR3. The germline gives CDR1 SGHDT, CDR2 YYEEEE. Losses at the gene ends were 4 bases for V and 2 bases for J; bases not matched to a gene: 4. The CDR3 region is CASSNSGGPYEQYF. DNA of the CDR3: TGTGCCAGCAGCAATAGCGGGGGTCCCTACGAGCAGTACTTC.

The chain joins TRBV5-1 to TRBJ2-7, with 10 bases aligning to TRBD2. Germline CDR1 is SGHRS and CDR2 is YFSETQ. The CDR3 has 15 amino acids. With V trimmed by 4 bases and J by 3 bases, 7 bases remained unmatched. The CDR3 sequence is CASSQEAGGIYEQYF. The CDR3 bases are TGCGCCAGCAGCCAGGAAGCGGGAGGGATCTACGAGCAGTACTTC.

The chain has TRBV7-9 and TRBJ2-6; TRBD1 might be the D (6 bases). This CDR3 is built from 16 residues. V lost 5 bases to trimming and J lost 2 bases, with 13 bases between them. Germline V gene data show CDR1 as SEHNR and CDR2 as FQNEAQ (reference sequence). CDR3 amino acids: CASSPQGNTGANVLTF. The CDR3 coding sequence is TGTGCCAGCAGCCCCCAGGGGAACACTGGGGCCAACGTCCTGACTTTC.